This T cell receptor beta chain was sequenced for a study of technical replicates of blood from several donors. Profiled with immunoSEQ multiplex PCR; TCRdb holds only in-frame clones, not every one. The sample holds some 74,000 clones, about 97% seen once. J lost 8 bases, V lost 6 bases, and 12 bases had no gene match. CDR1 and CDR2 from the germline V gene are MNHEY and SVGAGI. This CDR3 is 15 amino acids long. This TCR was recovered from a human donor in good health. Sample: T cells isolated from PBMCs. This chain uses TRBV6-5 with TRBJ2-2; the match to TRBD1 covers 7 bases. This CDR3 is CASSPIDRVRGELFF. CDR3 coding DNA: TGTGCCAGCAGCCCGATCGACAGGGTAAGGGGGGAGCTGTTTTTT.